Only one count was recorded for the clone carrying this T cell receptor (beta chain). Its cognate antigen is unknown. Between the trimmed V and J ends, which lost 2 bases and 8 bases, there was a span of 11 bases. Germline CDR1 SGHTS, CDR2 YDEGEE. This CDR3 has 13 residues. The source of the sample is a study of OX40 agonist ivuxolimab in advanced cancers. Across the study: Prior anti-PD-1, anti-PD-L1 or anti-CTLA-4 therapy was allowed; approximately 41% had some. Notes on the study in general: Part of the nonresponder group also had normalized T-cell clonal expansion that was low. Expanded clones were, on average, more numerous among CD8+ T cells than CD4+.

Assay: immunoSEQ multiplex PCR; the TCRdb copy retains only in-frame clones and omits some. The table lists more than 65,000 clones, 70% to 90% of them singletons. The TCR comes from an adult with an advanced solid tumor such as melanoma, head and neck, liver or kidney cancer. The starting material was CD4+ or CD8+ T cells sorted from blood, obtained in a trial of the OX40 agonist ivuxolimab. The chain employs TRBV5-8 and TRBJ2-1, with D possibly TRBD1 on 5 matching bases. CDR3 bases: TGTGCCAGCAGCTTATTATGGGGCGATGAGCAGTTCTTC. Amino acids: CASSLLWGDEQFF.